These T cell receptor beta chains were read from a single sample in a study of cytomegalovirus exposure and HLA in healthy donors. TCRdb's copy holds only in-frame clones and misses some; the assay was immunoSEQ multiplex PCR. The table has 150,000 to 200,000 clones, approximately 86% seen once; the top ten hold about 7.2%. The sample comprised PBMCs. Receptor source: a man under 40 in good health and CMV-seropositive. CDR3s include the opening cysteine and the closing phenylalanine or tryptophan. Fields, in order: J gene, V gene, D gene, CDR3 protein. The D gene is left open where the match is weak.

TRBJ2-7 TRBV13 . CASSSGTSDYEQYF
TRBJ1-4 TRBV29-1 . CSVVSGSTNEKLFF
TRBJ1-2 TRBV19 TRBD1 CASSPTGSNGYTF
TRBJ1-6 TRBV14 . CASSQGRYNSPLHF
TRBJ1-4 TRBV30 . CAWGSGTDDEKLFF
TRBJ2-1 TRBV7-3 TRBD2 CASSAGGTFNEQFF
TRBJ2-1 TRBV10-1 TRBD2 CASRRGSSDEQFF
TRBJ1-2 TRBV7-2 . CASSLVGTNYGYTF
TRBJ1-5 TRBV30 . CAYGIRGGISNQPQHF
TRBJ2-7 TRBV18 . CASSPPNGGLSSYEQYF
TRBJ2-7 TRBV14 . CASSQVRYEQYF
TRBJ2-2 TRBV6-5 TRBD1 CASSPSLTGAGELFF
TRBJ1-4 TRBV6-5 . CASSPGAAINEKLFF